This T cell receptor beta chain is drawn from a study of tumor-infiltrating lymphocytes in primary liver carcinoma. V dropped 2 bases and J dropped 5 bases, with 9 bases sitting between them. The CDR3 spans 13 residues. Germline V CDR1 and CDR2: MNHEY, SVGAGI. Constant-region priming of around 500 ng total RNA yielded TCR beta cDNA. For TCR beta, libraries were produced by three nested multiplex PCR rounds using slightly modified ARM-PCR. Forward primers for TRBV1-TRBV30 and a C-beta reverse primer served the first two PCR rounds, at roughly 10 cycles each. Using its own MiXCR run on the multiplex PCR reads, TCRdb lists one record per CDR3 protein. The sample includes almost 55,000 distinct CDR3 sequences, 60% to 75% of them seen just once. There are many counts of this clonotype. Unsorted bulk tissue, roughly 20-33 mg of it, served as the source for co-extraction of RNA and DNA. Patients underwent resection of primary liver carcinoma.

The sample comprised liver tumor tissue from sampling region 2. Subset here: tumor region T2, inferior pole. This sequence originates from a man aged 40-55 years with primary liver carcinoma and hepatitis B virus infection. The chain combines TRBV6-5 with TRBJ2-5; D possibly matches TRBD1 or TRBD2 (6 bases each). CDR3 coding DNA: TGTGCCAGCAGTTACACAGGGAGGGAGACCCAGTACTTC. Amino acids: CASSYTGRETQYF.